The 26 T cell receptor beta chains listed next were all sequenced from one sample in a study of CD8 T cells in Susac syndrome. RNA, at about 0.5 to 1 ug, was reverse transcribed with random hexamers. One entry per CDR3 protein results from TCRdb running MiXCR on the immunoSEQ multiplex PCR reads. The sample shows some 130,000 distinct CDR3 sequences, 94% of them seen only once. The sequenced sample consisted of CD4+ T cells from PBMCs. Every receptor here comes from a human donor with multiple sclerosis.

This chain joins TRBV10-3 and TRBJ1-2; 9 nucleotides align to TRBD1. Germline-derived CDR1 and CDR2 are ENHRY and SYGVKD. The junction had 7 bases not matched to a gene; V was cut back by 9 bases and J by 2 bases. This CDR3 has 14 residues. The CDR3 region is CAIRTDRGNYGYTF. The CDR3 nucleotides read TGTGCCATTCGAACGGACAGGGGCAACTATGGCTACACCTTC.

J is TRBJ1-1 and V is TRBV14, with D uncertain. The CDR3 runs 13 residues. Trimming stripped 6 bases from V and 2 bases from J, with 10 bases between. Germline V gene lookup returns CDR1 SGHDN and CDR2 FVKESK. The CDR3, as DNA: TGTGCCAGCAGTCACGGCGTAAACACTGAAGCTTTCTTT. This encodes CASSHGVNTEAFF.

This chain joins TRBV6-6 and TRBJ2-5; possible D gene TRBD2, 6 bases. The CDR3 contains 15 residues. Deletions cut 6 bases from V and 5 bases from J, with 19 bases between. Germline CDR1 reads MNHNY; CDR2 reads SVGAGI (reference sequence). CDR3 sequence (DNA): TGTGCCAGCAGAAACACGGGGCTGGAGGGGGAGACCCAGTACTTC. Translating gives CASRNTGLEGETQYF.

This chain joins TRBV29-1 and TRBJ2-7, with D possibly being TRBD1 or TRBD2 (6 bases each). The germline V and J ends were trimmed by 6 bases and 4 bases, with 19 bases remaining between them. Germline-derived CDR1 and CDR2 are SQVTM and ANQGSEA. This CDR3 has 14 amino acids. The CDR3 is CSVRQEGLLYEQYF. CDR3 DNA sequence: TGCAGCGTGAGACAGGAGGGCCTATTATACGAGCAGTACTTC.

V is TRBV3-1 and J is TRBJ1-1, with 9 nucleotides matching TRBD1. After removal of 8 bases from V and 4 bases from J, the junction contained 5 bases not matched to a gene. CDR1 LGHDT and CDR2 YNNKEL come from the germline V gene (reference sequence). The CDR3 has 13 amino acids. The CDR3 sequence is CASGRTGVTEAFF. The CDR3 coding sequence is TGTGCCAGCGGACGGACAGGGGTCACTGAAGCTTTCTTT.

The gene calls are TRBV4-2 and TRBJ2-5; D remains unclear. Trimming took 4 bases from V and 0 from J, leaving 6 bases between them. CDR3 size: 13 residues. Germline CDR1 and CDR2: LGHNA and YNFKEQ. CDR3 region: CASSRRYQETQYF. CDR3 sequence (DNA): TGTGCCAGCAGCCGGCGGTACCAAGAGACCCAGTACTTC.

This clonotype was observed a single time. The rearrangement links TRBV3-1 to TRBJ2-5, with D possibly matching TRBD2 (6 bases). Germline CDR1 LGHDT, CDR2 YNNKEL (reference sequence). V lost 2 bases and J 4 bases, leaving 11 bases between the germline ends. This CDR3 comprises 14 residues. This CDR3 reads CASSQWRGGETQYF. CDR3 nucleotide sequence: TGTGCCAGCAGCCAATGGCGGGGAGGAGAGACCCAGTACTTC.

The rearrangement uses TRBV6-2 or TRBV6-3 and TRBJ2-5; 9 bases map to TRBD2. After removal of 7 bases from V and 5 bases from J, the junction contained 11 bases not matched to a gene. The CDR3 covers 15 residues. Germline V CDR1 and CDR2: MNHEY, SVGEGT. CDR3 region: CASNKIAGVGETQYF. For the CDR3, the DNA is TGTGCCAGCAACAAGATAGCGGGGGTGGGGGAGACCCAGTACTTC.

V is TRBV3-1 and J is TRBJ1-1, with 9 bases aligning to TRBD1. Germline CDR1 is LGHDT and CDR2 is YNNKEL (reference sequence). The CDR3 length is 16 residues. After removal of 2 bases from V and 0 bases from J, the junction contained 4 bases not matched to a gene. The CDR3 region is CASSQRGTGMNTEAFF. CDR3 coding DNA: TGTGCCAGCAGCCAAAGGGGGACAGGGATGAACACTGAAGCTTTCTTT.

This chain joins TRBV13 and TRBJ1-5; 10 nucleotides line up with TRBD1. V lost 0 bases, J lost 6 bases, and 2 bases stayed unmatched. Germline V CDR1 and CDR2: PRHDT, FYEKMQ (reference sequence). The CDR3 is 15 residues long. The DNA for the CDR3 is TGTGCCAGCAGCTTAGGGACAGGGGGCAGTCAGCCCCAGCATTTT. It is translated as CASSLGTGGSQPQHF.

The CDR3 sequence: CSARAGERNTEAFF. DNA for the CDR3: TGCAGTGCTAGAGCAGGGGAACGTAACACTGAAGCTTTCTTT. V usage is TRBV20-1 and J usage is TRBJ1-1; D perhaps matches TRBD1 (6 bases). CDR3 size: 14 residues. Deletions cut 1 base from V and 2 bases from J, with 11 bases between. Germline assignment: CDR1 DFQATT and CDR2 SNEGSKA (reference sequence).

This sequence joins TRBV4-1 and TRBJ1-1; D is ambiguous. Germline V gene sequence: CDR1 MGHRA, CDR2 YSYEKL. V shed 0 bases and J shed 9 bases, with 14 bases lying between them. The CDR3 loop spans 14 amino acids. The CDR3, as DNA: TGCGCCAGCAGCCAAGATCGCGGCCCGGGTCAAGCTTTCTTT. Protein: CASSQDRGPGQAFF.

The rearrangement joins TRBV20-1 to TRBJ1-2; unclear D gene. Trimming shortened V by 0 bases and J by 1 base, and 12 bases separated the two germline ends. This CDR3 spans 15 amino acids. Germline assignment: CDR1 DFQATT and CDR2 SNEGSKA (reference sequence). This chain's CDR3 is CSARDRGQSNYGYTF. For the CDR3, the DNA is TGCAGTGCTAGAGATAGAGGGCAGAGTAACTATGGCTACACCTTC.

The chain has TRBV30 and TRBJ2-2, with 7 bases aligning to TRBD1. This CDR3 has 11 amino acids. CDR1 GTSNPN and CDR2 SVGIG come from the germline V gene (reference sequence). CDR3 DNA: TGTGGGCAGGGGGATCGGCGGGAGCTGTTTTTT. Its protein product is CGQGDRRELFF.

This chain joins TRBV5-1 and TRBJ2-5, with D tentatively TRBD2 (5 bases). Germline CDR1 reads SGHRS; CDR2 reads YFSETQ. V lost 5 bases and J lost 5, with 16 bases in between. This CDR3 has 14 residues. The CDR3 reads CASSFVPSGETQYF. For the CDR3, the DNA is TGCGCCAGCAGTTTCGTCCCGAGCGGCGAGACCCAGTACTTC.

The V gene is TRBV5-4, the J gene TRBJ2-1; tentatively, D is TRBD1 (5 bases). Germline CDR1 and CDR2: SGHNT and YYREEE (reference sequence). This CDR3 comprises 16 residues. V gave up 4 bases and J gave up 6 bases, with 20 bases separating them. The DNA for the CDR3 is TGTGCCAGCAGCCCGCTTGGGGCTTCACTCTTCAATGAGCAGTTCTTC. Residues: CASSPLGASLFNEQFF.

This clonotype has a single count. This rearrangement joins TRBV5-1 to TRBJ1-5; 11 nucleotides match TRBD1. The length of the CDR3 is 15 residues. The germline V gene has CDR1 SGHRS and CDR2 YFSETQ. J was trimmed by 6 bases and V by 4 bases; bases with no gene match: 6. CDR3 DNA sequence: TGCGCCAGCAGCCCGGGACAGGGGGGCGTTCAGCCCCAGCATTTT. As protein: CASSPGQGGVQPQHF.

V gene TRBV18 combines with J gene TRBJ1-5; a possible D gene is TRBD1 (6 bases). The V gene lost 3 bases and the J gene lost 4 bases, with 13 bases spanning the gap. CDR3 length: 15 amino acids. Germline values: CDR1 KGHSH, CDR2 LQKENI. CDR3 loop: CASSPSGTLNQPQHF. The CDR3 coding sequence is TGTGCCAGCTCACCGTCCGGGACACTAAATCAGCCCCAGCATTTT.

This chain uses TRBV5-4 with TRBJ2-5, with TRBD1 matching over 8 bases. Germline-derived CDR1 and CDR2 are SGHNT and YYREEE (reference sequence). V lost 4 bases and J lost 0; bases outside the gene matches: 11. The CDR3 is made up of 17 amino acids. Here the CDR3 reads CASSPTAGTGNQETQYF. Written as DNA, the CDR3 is TGTGCCAGCAGCCCCACAGCCGGGACAGGAAACCAAGAGACCCAGTACTTC.

For the CDR3, the DNA is TGTGCCAGCAGCCCGAAACACGAACAGGAGCAGTACTTC. The encoded protein is CASSPKHEQEQYF. V is TRBV5-4 and J is TRBJ2-7; D is ambiguous. The CDR3 spans 13 residues. V was cut by 4 bases and J by 7 bases, with 15 bases left in between. Germline assignment: CDR1 SGHNT and CDR2 YYREEE (reference sequence).

For the CDR3, the DNA is TGCAGCGTTGCCAGGGCCCAAAAAGAGACCCAGTACTTC. Amino acids: CSVARAQKETQYF. The chain links TRBV29-1 to TRBJ2-5; TRBD1 might be the D (5 bases). CDR3 size: 13 residues. Germline assignment: CDR1 SQVTM and CDR2 ANQGSEA. V was trimmed by 4 bases and J by 3 bases, leaving 12 bases between them.

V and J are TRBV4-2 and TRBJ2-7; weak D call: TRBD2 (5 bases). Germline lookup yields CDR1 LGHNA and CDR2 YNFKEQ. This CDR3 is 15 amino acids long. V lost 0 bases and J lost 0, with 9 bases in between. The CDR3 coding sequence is TGTGCCAGCAGCCAAGAGCGGGCGATCTCCTACGAGCAGTACTTC. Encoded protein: CASSQERAISYEQYF.

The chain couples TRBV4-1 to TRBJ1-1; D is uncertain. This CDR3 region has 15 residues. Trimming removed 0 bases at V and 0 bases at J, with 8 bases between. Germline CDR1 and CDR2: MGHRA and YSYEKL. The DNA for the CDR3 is TGCGCCAGCAGCCAAGACCCCCAGGTGAACACTGAAGCTTTCTTT. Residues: CASSQDPQVNTEAFF.

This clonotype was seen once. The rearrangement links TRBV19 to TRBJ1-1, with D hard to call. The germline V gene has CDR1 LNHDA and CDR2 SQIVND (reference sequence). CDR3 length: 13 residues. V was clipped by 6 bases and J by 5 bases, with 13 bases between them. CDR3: CASSASSGTEAFF. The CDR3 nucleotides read TGTGCCAGTAGCGCAAGCTCGGGAACTGAAGCTTTCTTT.

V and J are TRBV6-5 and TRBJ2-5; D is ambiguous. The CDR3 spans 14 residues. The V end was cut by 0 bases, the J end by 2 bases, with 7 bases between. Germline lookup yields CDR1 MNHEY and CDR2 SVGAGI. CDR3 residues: CASSYSEVQETQYF. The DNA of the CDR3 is TGTGCCAGCAGTTACTCAGAGGTTCAAGAGACCCAGTACTTC.

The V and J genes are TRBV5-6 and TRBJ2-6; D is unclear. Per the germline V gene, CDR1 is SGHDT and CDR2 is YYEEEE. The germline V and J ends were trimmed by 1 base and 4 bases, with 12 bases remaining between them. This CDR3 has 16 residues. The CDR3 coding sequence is TGTGCCAGCAGCTTGAGGGCGGTGGTGGGGGCCAACGTCCTGACTTTC. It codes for CASSLRAVVGANVLTF.